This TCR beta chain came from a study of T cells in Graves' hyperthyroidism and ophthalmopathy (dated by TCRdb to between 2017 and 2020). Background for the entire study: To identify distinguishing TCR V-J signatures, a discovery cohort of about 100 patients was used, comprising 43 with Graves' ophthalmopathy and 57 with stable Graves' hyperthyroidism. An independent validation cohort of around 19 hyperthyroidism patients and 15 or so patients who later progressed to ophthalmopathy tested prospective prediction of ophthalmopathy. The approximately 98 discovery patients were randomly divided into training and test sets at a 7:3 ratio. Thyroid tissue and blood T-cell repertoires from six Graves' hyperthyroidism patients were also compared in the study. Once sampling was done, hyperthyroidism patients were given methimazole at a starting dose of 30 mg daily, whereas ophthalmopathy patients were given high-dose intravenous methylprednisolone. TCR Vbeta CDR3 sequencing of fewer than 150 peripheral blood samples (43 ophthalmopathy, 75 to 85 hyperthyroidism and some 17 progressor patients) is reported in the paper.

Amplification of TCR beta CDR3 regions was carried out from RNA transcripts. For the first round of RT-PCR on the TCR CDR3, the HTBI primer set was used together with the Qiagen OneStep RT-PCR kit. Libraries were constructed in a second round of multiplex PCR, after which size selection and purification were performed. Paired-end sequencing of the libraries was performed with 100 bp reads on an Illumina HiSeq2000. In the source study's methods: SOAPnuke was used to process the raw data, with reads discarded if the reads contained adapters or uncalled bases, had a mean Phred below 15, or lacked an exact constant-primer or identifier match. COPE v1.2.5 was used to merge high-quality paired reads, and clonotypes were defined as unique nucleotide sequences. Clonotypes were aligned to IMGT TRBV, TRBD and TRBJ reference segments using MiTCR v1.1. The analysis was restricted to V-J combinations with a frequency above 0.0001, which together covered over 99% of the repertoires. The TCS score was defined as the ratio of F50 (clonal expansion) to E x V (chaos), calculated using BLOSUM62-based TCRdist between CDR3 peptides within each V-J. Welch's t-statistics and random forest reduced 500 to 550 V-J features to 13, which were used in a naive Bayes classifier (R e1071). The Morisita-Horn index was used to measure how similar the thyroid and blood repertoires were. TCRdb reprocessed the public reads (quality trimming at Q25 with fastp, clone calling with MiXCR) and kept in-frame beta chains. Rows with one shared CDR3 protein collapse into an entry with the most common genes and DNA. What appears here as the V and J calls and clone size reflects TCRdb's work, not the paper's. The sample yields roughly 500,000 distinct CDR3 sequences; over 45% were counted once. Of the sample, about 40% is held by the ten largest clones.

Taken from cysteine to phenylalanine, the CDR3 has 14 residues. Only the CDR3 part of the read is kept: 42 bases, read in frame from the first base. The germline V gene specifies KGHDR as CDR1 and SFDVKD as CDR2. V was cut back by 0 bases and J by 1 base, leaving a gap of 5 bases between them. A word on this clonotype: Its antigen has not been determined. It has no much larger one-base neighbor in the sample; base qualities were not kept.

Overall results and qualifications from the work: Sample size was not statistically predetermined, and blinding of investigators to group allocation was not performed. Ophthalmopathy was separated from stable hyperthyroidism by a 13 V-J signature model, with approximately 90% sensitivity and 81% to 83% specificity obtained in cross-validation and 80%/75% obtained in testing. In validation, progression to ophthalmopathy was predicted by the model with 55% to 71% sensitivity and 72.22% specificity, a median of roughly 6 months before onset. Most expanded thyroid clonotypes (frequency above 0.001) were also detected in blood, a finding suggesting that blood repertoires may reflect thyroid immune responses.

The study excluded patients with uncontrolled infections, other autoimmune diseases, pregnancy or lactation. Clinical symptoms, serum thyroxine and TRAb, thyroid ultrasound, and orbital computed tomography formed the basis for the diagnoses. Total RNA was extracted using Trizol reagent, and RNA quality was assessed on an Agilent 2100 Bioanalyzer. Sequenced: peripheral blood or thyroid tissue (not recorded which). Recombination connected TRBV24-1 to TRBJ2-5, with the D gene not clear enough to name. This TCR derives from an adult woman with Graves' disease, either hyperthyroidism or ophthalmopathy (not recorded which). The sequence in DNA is TGTGCCACCAGTGATTTGGAGATCCAAGAGACCCAGTACTTC. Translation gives CATSDLEIQETQYF.